These 27 T cell receptor beta chains were sequenced from one sample in a study of blood T cell repertoires in COVID-19. Repertoires were generated with immunoSEQ multiplex PCR, while TCRdb's copy carries only in-frame clones and drops some. The sample includes approximately 120,000 clones, about 93% of them seen just once. Material for sequencing was peripheral blood. The receptors were sampled from a man aged 45-65 years with COVID-19, enrolled during active disease.

CDR3 sequence reads: CASSFSPGTGFEQYF. The CDR3 nucleotides read TGTGCCAGCAGTTTTTCCCCCGGGACAGGGTTCGAGCAGTACTTC. V is TRBV28 and J is TRBJ2-7, with 9 nucleotides matching TRBD1. The length of the CDR3 is 15 residues. Trimming at V came to 3 bases and at J to 6 bases, leaving 9 bases not matched to a gene. Germline CDR1 MDHEN, CDR2 SYDVKM. The complete variable domain, with remaining parts taken from reference TRBV28 and TRBJ2-7, reads DVKVTQSSRYLVKRTGEKVFLECVQDMDHENMFWYRQDPGLGLRLIYFSYDVKMKEKGDIPEGYSVSREKKERFSLILESASTNQTSMYLCASSFSPGTGFEQYFGPGTRLTVT.

This chain uses TRBV6-6 with TRBJ2-3; tentative D call: TRBD1 (5 bases). This CDR3 region has 12 residues. The germline gives CDR1 MNHNY, CDR2 SVGAGI (reference sequence). The V end lost 6 bases, the J end lost 1 base, and 5 bases lay between the germline ends. The CDR3 coding sequence is TGTGCCAGCAGAGGGGGCACAGATACGCAGTATTTT. Its protein is CASRGGTDTQYF.

The chain carries TRBV20-1 and TRBJ1-5; D might be TRBD1 (5 bases). Germline V gene sequence: CDR1 DFQATT, CDR2 SNEGSKA (reference sequence). The CDR3 runs to 15 residues. The germline V and J ends were trimmed by 3 bases and 1 base, with 13 bases remaining between them. The chain's CDR3 is CSASADNLSNQPQHF. The CDR3 bases are TGCAGTGCTAGTGCGGACAATCTAAGCAATCAGCCCCAGCATTTT.

The V gene is TRBV5-1, the J gene TRBJ2-5; no definite D call. V was pared by 1 base and J by 1 base, with 8 bases between. The CDR3 spans 14 residues. CDR1 and CDR2 from the germline V gene are SGHRS and YFSETQ. The CDR3 sequence: CASSLYLGQETQYF. DNA for the CDR3: TGCGCCAGCAGCTTGTATCTCGGCCAAGAGACCCAGTACTTC.

The chain links TRBV30 to TRBJ1-1; no reliable D call. Germline CDR1 GTSNPN, CDR2 SVGIG (reference sequence). V lost 4 bases and J lost 11, with 11 bases in between. The CDR3 consists of 10 residues. The CDR3 coding sequence is TGTGCCTGGACCGGGGATCGGGCTTTCTTT. Its translation is CAWTGDRAFF.

V gene TRBV19 combines with J gene TRBJ2-1; TRBD1 matches 9 bases. J lost 8 bases, V lost 5 bases, and 10 bases had no gene match. Germline V gene data show CDR1 as LNHDA and CDR2 as SQIVND (reference sequence). This CDR3 has 15 amino acids. This chain's CDR3 is CASSFPGQGKDEQFF. In DNA form, the CDR3 reads TGTGCCAGTAGTTTTCCGGGACAGGGTAAAGATGAGCAGTTCTTC. Filled out from reference TRBV19 and TRBJ2-1, the complete variable domain reads DGGITQSPKYLFRKEGQNVTLSCEQNLNHDAMYWYRQDPGQGLRLIYYSQIVNDFQKGDIAEGYSVSREKKESFPLTVTSAQKNPTAFYLCASSFPGQGKDEQFFGPGTRLTVL.

CDR3 DNA sequence: TGTGCCATCAGTGGGGCACGCGACGGTCAGCCCCAGCATTTT. Translation: CAISGARDGQPQHF. The chain is built from TRBV10-3 and TRBJ1-5; D gene unclear. Germline CDR1 ENHRY, CDR2 SYGVKD. V lost 4 bases and J 6 bases, leaving 13 bases between the germline ends. The CDR3 length is 14 residues.

The V and J genes are TRBV25-1 and TRBJ1-2; 7 bases are shared with TRBD1. The CDR3 has 16 residues. The V gene's germline CDR1 is MGHDK and CDR2 SYGVNS. With 4 bases clipped from V and 4 bases from J, the junction kept 12 bases outside the gene matches. This CDR3 is CASSGYGTAPGYGYTF. The CDR3 DNA sequence: TGTGCCAGCAGTGGCTACGGGACAGCTCCTGGCTATGGCTACACCTTC.

The chain employs TRBV11-2 and TRBJ2-6, with TRBD1 identical over 7 bases. V gave up 1 base and J gave up 1 base; unmatched junction bases: 10. Germline assignment: CDR1 SGHAT and CDR2 FQNNGV. This CDR3 spans 19 amino acids. CDR3 protein: CASSLADREPSSGANVLTF. DNA of the CDR3: TGTGCCAGCAGCTTAGCCGACAGGGAACCCTCTTCTGGGGCCAACGTCCTGACTTTC.

V gene TRBV9 combines with J gene TRBJ2-2, with 7 bases lining up with TRBD1. V gave up 4 bases and J gave up 4 bases; unmatched junction bases: 7. The germline V gene encodes CDR1 SGDLS and CDR2 YYNGEE. The CDR3 sequence is 15 residues long. The CDR3: CASSRTGAFTGELFF. As DNA, the CDR3 is TGTGCCAGCAGCAGAACAGGGGCTTTCACCGGGGAGCTGTTTTTT.

J is TRBJ2-2 and V is TRBV30, with TRBD1 identical over 8 bases. The V gene's germline CDR1 is GTSNPN and CDR2 SVGIG (reference sequence). The CDR3 runs 14 residues. V was pared by 4 bases and J by 6 bases, with 7 bases of the junction left unmatched. The CDR3 is CAWKSGGAAGELFF. The CDR3 nucleotides are TGTGCCTGGAAATCAGGGGGCGCCGCCGGGGAGCTGTTTTTT.

The rearrangement joins TRBV19 to TRBJ1-5, with 7 nucleotides matching TRBD1. The CDR3 spans 17 residues. The germline V gene has CDR1 LNHDA and CDR2 SQIVND (reference sequence). Trimming took 2 bases from V and 4 from J; bases not matched to a gene: 11. CDR3 sequence (DNA): TGTGCCAGTAGTATAATCCCCCGACAGGGTGAAAATCAGCCCCAGCATTTT. Protein sequence: CASSIIPRQGENQPQHF.

This chain uses TRBV5-1 with TRBJ2-3; 7 nucleotides match TRBD2. Germline trimming cut 3 bases from V and 2 bases from J; bases unmatched to any gene: 15. Germline CDR1 reads SGHRS; CDR2 reads YFSETQ. There are 18 residues in the CDR3. The CDR3 reads CASSSRLRAGEHTDTQYF. In DNA form, the CDR3 reads TGCGCCAGCAGCTCCCGATTGAGGGCGGGGGAACACACAGATACGCAGTATTTT.

The chain combines TRBV9 with TRBJ2-1; D uncertain. CDR1 SGDLS and CDR2 YYNGEE come from the germline V gene. Trimming took off 0 bases at V and 5 bases at J, with 6 bases between the two ends. The CDR3 length is 13 residues. CDR3 in amino acids: CASSVGSNNEQFF. CDR3 in DNA: TGTGCCAGCAGCGTAGGGTCTAACAATGAGCAGTTCTTC.

The chain has TRBV29-1 and TRBJ1-2, with 8 nucleotides matching TRBD1. After removal of 0 bases from V and 11 bases from J, the junction contained 11 bases not matched to a gene. CDR3 size: 14 residues. Germline-derived CDR1 and CDR2 are SQVTM and ANQGSEA. The CDR3 nucleotides are TGCAGCGTTGAAGATGAGTTAAAGCGGACAGGGTACACCTTC. It yields the protein CSVEDELKRTGYTF. The full variable domain, with the rest looked up from reference TRBV29-1 and TRBJ1-2, is SAVISQKPSRDICQRGTSLTIQCQVDSQVTMMFWYRQQPGQSLTLIATANQGSEATYESGFVIDKFPISRPNLTFSTLTVSNMSPEDSSIYLCSVEDELKRTGYTFGSGTRLTVV.

Points on this clone: This specimen includes other DNA sequences encoding the same CDR3. This sequence joins TRBV5-4 and TRBJ2-1, with a tentative D call TRBD2 (6 bases). CDR1 and CDR2 (germline): SGHNT, YYREEE (reference sequence). With 0 bases removed from V and 0 bases from J, the gap between germline ends came to 10 bases. The CDR3 extends over 16 amino acids. In nucleotides, the CDR3 is TGTGCCAGCAGCTTGGGTAGCGGATCCTCCTACAATGAGCAGTTCTTC. It encodes CASSLGSGSSYNEQFF.

This chain connects TRBV11-2 to TRBJ2-7, with D perhaps TRBD2 (6 bases). This CDR3 has 14 residues. The germline V and J ends were trimmed by 1 base and 3 bases, with 10 bases remaining between them. Germline V gives CDR1 SGHAT, CDR2 FQNNGV. This chain's CDR3 is CASSLVGTDYEQYV. In nucleotides, the CDR3 is TGTGCCAGCAGCTTAGTCGGGACTGACTACGAGCAGTACGTC.

This clone has a handful of counts. The chain employs TRBV20-1 and TRBJ2-6, with unresolved D. The V and J ends lost 5 bases and 3 bases respectively, with 2 bases between them. The germline CDR1 and CDR2 sequences are DFQATT and SNEGSKA (reference sequence). The CDR3 consists of 11 residues. CDR3 sequence (DNA): TGCAGTGCTCATGGGGCCAACGTCCTGACTTTC. Translated, it gives CSAHGANVLTF.

The chain is built from TRBV7-8 and TRBJ2-1; D is unclear. V lost 6 bases to trimming and J lost 8 bases, with 11 bases between them. This CDR3 has 12 residues. Per germline, CDR1 SGHVS and CDR2 FQNEAQ. CDR3 nucleotide sequence: TGTGCCAGCAGGCGCCTAGAGGATGAGCAGTTCTTC. This sequence encodes CASRRLEDEQFF.

CDR3 bases: TGTGCCAGCAGCCCGGGAGTTACCTCCTACAATGAGCAGTTCTTC. Protein product: CASSPGVTSYNEQFF. The chain uses TRBV7-3 and TRBJ2-1; D is possibly TRBD2 (6 bases). The CDR3 is 15 amino acids. Deletions cut 5 bases from V and 0 bases from J, with 11 bases between. Germline V gene sequence: CDR1 SGHTA, CDR2 FQGTGA. The complete variable domain, with remaining parts taken from reference TRBV7-3 and TRBJ2-1, reads GAGVSQTPSNKVTEKGKYVELRCDPISGHTALYWYRQSLGQGPEFLIYFQGTGAADDSGLPNDRFFAVRPEGSVSTLKIQRTERGDSAVYLCASSPGVTSYNEQFFGPGTRLTVL.

This clone was detected a few times. The rearrangement joins TRBV5-1 to TRBJ2-5; TRBD1 aligns across 9 bases. In germline, CDR1 is SGHRS, CDR2 YFSETQ. The CDR3 is 15 residues long. With 4 bases clipped from V and 4 bases from J, the junction kept 8 bases outside the gene matches. The CDR3 region has the DNA TGCGCCAGCAGCCCCGGGACAGGGATGGTAGAGACCCAGTACTTC. It specifies CASSPGTGMVETQYF.

The gene calls are TRBV6-5 and TRBJ1-5; 7 bases align to TRBD1. This CDR3 contains 13 residues. The trim removed 7 bases at V and 4 bases at J, leaving 4 bases unmatched. CDR1 and CDR2 from the germline V gene are MNHEY and SVGAGI. The CDR3 nucleotides read TGTGCCAGCACGACAGGGAATAATCAGCCCCAGCATTTT. Amino acids: CASTTGNNQPQHF.

This chain uses TRBV18 with TRBJ2-3, with no clear D. Germline CDR1 reads KGHSH; CDR2 reads LQKENI. V gave up 3 bases and J gave up 3 bases, with 7 bases separating them. This CDR3 has 13 residues. The CDR3 reads CASSPMETDTQYF. CDR3 nucleotides: TGTGCCAGCTCACCTATGGAGACAGATACGCAGTATTTT. Using reference TRBV18 and TRBJ2-3 for the parts outside the CDR3, the full variable domain is NAGVMQNPRHLVRRRGQEARLRCSPMKGHSHVYWYRQLPEEGLKFMVYLQKENIIDESGMPKERFSAEFPKEGPSILRIQQVVRGDSAAYFCASSPMETDTQYFGPGTRLTVL.

The V and J genes are TRBV19 and TRBJ2-7; 9 positions agree with TRBD2. The CDR3 contains 15 residues. Germline V gene data show CDR1 as LNHDA and CDR2 as SQIVND (reference sequence). The J segment lost 3 bases and the V segment lost 5 bases, leaving 8 bases of the junction unmatched. CDR3 bases: TGTGCCAGTAGTTTTTCGGTAGCGGGAGTCTACGAGCAGTACTTC. This sequence encodes CASSFSVAGVYEQYF.

Details on this clone: Relative to the germline gene, one junction end is altered; a read error may explain this. The chain combines TRBV7-7 with TRBJ2-5; D perhaps matches TRBD1 (6 bases). The CDR3 consists of 15 residues. Germline assignment: CDR1 SSHAT and CDR2 FNYEAQ (reference sequence). The CDR3 here is CASSSPGQQQETQYF. The CDR3, as DNA: TGTGCTAGCAGCTCGCCGGGACAACAGCAAGAGACCCAGTACTTC.

This chain connects TRBV5-1 to TRBJ2-5; maybe TRBD1 (5 bases). V dropped 0 bases and J dropped 3 bases, with 9 bases sitting between them. Germline lookup yields CDR1 SGHRS and CDR2 YFSETQ. The CDR3 extends over 14 amino acids. CDR3 sequence: CASSLVGREETQYF. DNA of the CDR3: TGCGCCAGCAGCTTGGTAGGCAGGGAAGAGACCCAGTACTTC.

J is TRBJ2-7 and V is TRBV7-2, with 10 bases identical to TRBD1. This CDR3 comprises 17 residues. The germline V gene encodes CDR1 SGHTA and CDR2 FQGNSA. V dropped 3 bases and J dropped 5; count of bases not matched to a gene: 13. CDR3 DNA sequence: TGTGCCAGCAGCTTCGGACCCGGCGGGACAGGGGACAACGAGCAGTACTTC. This gives the protein CASSFGPGGTGDNEQYF.